A single sample gave rise to the 16 T cell receptor beta chains below, sequenced in a study of cytomegalovirus exposure and HLA in healthy donors. PCR involved 60 Vbeta and 13 Jbeta primers. The protocol was immunoSEQ multiplex PCR, while the TCRdb copy is restricted to in-frame clones and leaves out a portion. This sample has 160,000 or so clones, with around 77% found just once. Sequencing input: PBMCs. The source of these receptors is a man aged 35 to 55 in good health and CMV-seronegative.

As to this clone: Within the sample, other DNA sequences also encode this same CDR3. The chain is built from TRBV30 and TRBJ1-1; TRBD1 agrees at 8 bases. The CDR3 sequence is 14 residues long. After removal of 4 bases from V and 5 bases from J, the junction contained 9 bases not matched to a gene. The germline CDR1 and CDR2 sequences are GTSNPN and SVGIG (reference sequence). The CDR3 region is CAWTVGQGWTEAFF. The CDR3 DNA follows: TGTGCCTGGACCGTAGGACAGGGTTGGACTGAAGCTTTCTTT.

V is TRBV19 and J is TRBJ1-2; D call uncertain. The ends were cut back, 7 bases at V and 0 bases at J, with 15 bases in the middle. CDR3 length: 15 amino acids. Germline V gives CDR1 LNHDA, CDR2 SQIVND (reference sequence). CDR3 residues: CASKMMAHTNYGYTF. In nucleotides, the CDR3 is TGTGCCAGTAAAATGATGGCCCACACTAACTATGGCTACACCTTC.

CDR3 in amino acids: CASSSAGGAYNEQFF. CDR3 DNA: TGTGCCAGCAGTTCCGCCGGGGGGGCGTACAATGAGCAGTTCTTC. This chain uses TRBV27 with TRBJ2-1; TRBD2 matches at 8 bases. With 4 bases clipped from V and 4 bases from J, the junction kept 6 bases outside the gene matches. The CDR3 extends over 15 amino acids. The V gene's germline CDR1 is MNHEY and CDR2 SMNVEV (reference sequence).

The J gene is TRBJ2-2, the V gene TRBV25-1, with 9 bases matching TRBD1. Germline-derived CDR1 and CDR2 are MGHDK and SYGVNS. Trimming cost V 6 bases and J 6 bases; bases outside gene matches: 8. This CDR3 spans 15 amino acids. CDR3 DNA: TGTGCCAGCAGCTCGGGACAGGGAGTAGCCGGGGAGCTGTTTTTT. Translation gives CASSSGQGVAGELFF.

The chain recombines TRBV7-9 with TRBJ1-2; D is perhaps TRBD1 (5 bases). Germline V gene lookup returns CDR1 SEHNR and CDR2 FQNEAQ (reference sequence). The CDR3 sequence is 17 residues long. The V end lost 1 base, the J end lost 2 bases, and 17 bases lay between the germline ends. The CDR3 reads CASSLDGVVRANYGYTF. The CDR3 region has the DNA TGTGCCAGCAGCTTAGATGGGGTGGTCAGGGCCAACTATGGCTACACCTTC.

The chain has TRBV11-1 and TRBJ1-4; unclear D gene. CDR3 length equals 12 residues. From germline, CDR1 is SGHAT and CDR2 FQDESV (reference sequence). The germline V and J ends were trimmed by 6 bases and 4 bases, with 6 bases remaining between them. The CDR3 DNA follows: TGTGCCAGCAGTCGTAGTAATGAAAAACTGTTTTTT. It specifies CASSRSNEKLFF.

The V call is TRBV21-1, the J call TRBJ2-3; the D call in the table, TRBD2, was not verified against the DNA. TRBV21-1 is a listed pseudogene. This CDR3 region has 15 residues. The chain's CDR3 is CAARGSKRETNTQYF. In nucleotides, the CDR3 is TGTGCCGCTAGGGGGTCAAAGCGGGAAACGAATACGCAGTATTTT.

The V and J genes are TRBV5-6 and TRBJ1-2, with D perhaps TRBD1 (5 bases). Germline V gene lookup returns CDR1 SGHDT and CDR2 YYEEEE. The CDR3 contains 14 residues. Trimming stripped 4 bases from V and 7 bases from J, with 17 bases between. CDR3 region: CASSPRRVSSGYTF. CDR3 sequence (DNA): TGTGCCAGCAGCCCCCGCAGGGTGTCGAGTGGCTACACCTTC.

The chain uses TRBV5-1 and TRBJ2-3; the D gene is possibly TRBD2 (6 bases). CDR1 is SGHRS, CDR2 YFSETQ, per germline. The CDR3 contains 15 residues. V dropped 7 bases and J dropped 5 bases, with 20 bases sitting between them. CDR3 coding DNA: TGCGCCAGCGAGGCGGGGCGGGTTCCGGTAGATACGCAGTATTTT. Its translation: CASEAGRVPVDTQYF.

This clone was detected only once. The chain joins TRBV7-2 to TRBJ2-5; the D is unclear. The CDR3 sequence is 12 residues long. CDR1 SGHTA and CDR2 FQGNSA come from the germline V gene. Trimming stripped 1 base from V and 9 bases from J, with 9 bases between. CDR3 sequence: CASSLVSESQYF. The CDR3 DNA sequence: TGTGCCAGCAGCTTAGTGAGCGAGTCCCAGTACTTC.

This rearrangement joins TRBV9 to TRBJ2-7; 9 bases fit TRBD1. Germline V gene sequence: CDR1 SGDLS, CDR2 YYNGEE. CDR3 length: 15 amino acids. Trimming removed 3 bases from V and 1 base from J; junction bases left unmatched: 5. The CDR3: CASSATGGISYEQYF. As DNA, the CDR3 is TGTGCCAGCAGCGCAACAGGGGGCATATCCTACGAGCAGTACTTC.

The gene calls are TRBV25-1 and TRBJ1-5; D is possibly TRBD1 (5 bases). Germline V gene sequence: CDR1 MGHDK, CDR2 SYGVNS. This CDR3 contains 13 residues. Deletions cut 4 bases from V and 2 bases from J, with 6 bases between. CDR3 nucleotide sequence: TGTGCCAGCAGTGGGGGGGGCAATCAGCCCCAGCATTTT. Translation: CASSGGGNQPQHF.

V usage is TRBV11-2 and J usage is TRBJ1-1; D may be TRBD1 (6 bases). The CDR3 runs 14 residues. CDR1 is SGHAT and CDR2 is FQNNGV in the germline V gene. V was cut by 9 bases and J by 1 base, with 15 bases left in between. In DNA form, the CDR3 reads TGTGCCAGTCTTCCAGGGGCGACGAACACTGAAGCTTTCTTT. Amino acid sequence: CASLPGATNTEAFF. The full variable domain, completed using reference TRBV11-2 and TRBJ1-1, is EAGVAQSPRYKIIEKRQSVAFWCNPISGHATLYWYQQILGQGPKLLIQFQNNGVVDDSQLPKDRFSAERLKGVDSTLKIQPAKLEDSAVYLCASLPGATNTEAFFGQGTRLTVV.

This chain joins TRBV2 and TRBJ2-7; a possible D gene is TRBD2 (5 bases). V was cut by 7 bases and J by 3 bases, with 16 bases left in between. This CDR3 is 14 amino acids long. CDR1 and CDR2 (germline): SNHLY, FYNNEI. The CDR3 DNA reads TGTGCCAGCAAAATCGAAGCGGTTAACTACGAGCAGTACTTC. Its translation: CASKIEAVNYEQYF.

There are a few counts of this clone. The V gene is TRBV6-1, the J gene TRBJ2-7; TRBD1 agrees at 7 bases. Trimming at V came to 5 bases and at J to 1 base, leaving 2 bases not matched to a gene. Germline CDR1 MNHNS, CDR2 SASEGT. CDR3 length equals 13 residues. CDR3 nucleotide sequence: TGTGCCAGCAGTCGACAGGGATCCTACGAGCAGTACGTC. This gives the protein CASSRQGSYEQYV.

The chain uses TRBV7-2 and TRBJ2-3; D possibly corresponds to TRBD1 (5 bases). The germline V and J ends were trimmed by 4 bases and 6 bases, with 14 bases remaining between them. The CDR3 length is 14 residues. CDR1 and CDR2 from the germline V gene are SGHTA and FQGNSA. The DNA for the CDR3 is TGTGCCAGCAGCTCAGACAGATATACGGATACGCAGTATTTT. This encodes CASSSDRYTDTQYF.